The sequence of this TCR beta chain was determined in a study of control samples from healthy donors and cancer patients. Assay used: immunoSEQ multiplex PCR; TCRdb lists only in-frame clones, some missing. Of under 200,000 clones listed, around 90% are singletons. Germline lookup yields CDR1 SGHTA and CDR2 FQGTGA. Trimming took 7 bases from V and 0 from J, leaving 15 bases between them. This CDR3 has 15 residues. V usage is TRBV7-3 and J usage is TRBJ1-1; D call uncertain. The sequence was obtained from a woman in her thirties in good health. Sequenced sample: blood. CDR3 residues: CASKEGGSMNTEAFF. DNA of the CDR3: TGTGCCAGCAAAGAGGGAGGCAGTATGAACACTGAAGCTTTCTTT. The variable domain in full, with the rest retrieved from reference TRBV7-3 and TRBJ1-1, is GAGVSQTPSNKVTEKGKYVELRCDPISGHTALYWYRQSLGQGPEFLIYFQGTGAADDSGLPNDRFFAVRPEGSVSTLKIQRTERGDSAVYLCASKEGGSMNTEAFFGQGTRLTVV.